What follows are 10 T cell receptor beta chains derived from one specimen sequenced in a study of cytomegalovirus exposure and HLA in healthy donors. 60 Vbeta and 13 Jbeta primers were used in PCR. This table comes from immunoSEQ multiplex PCR, and its TCRdb copy is limited to in-frame clones, with some not included. Among roughly 100,000 clones listed, about two thirds were seen once. The source material was PBMCs. The receptor source for this set is a boy aged 5-17 years in good health and CMV-seronegative.

The chain uses TRBV9 and TRBJ2-1; 9 bases fit TRBD2. The CDR3 is 16 residues long. The J segment lost 2 bases and the V segment lost 0 bases, leaving 3 bases of the junction unmatched. The V gene's germline CDR1 is SGDLS and CDR2 YYNGEE. CDR3 in amino acids: CASSVASGATYNEQFF. DNA for the CDR3: TGTGCCAGCAGCGTAGCTAGCGGGGCTACCTACAATGAGCAGTTCTTC.

The gene calls are TRBV5-1 and TRBJ1-1, with D possibly TRBD1 on 5 matching bases. In germline, CDR1 is SGHRS, CDR2 YFSETQ. V was clipped by 0 bases and J by 5 bases, with 17 bases between them. The CDR3 runs 16 residues. CDR3 sequence (DNA): TGCGCCAGCAGCTTGGGGACATCACTCTCTAGGACTGAAGCTTTCTTT. Protein product: CASSLGTSLSRTEAFF.

The V and J genes are TRBV5-1 and TRBJ2-5; 8 bases line up with TRBD2. The CDR3 covers 13 residues. V lost 5 bases and J lost 4; bases outside the gene matches: 4. Per the germline V gene, CDR1 is SGHRS and CDR2 is YFSETQ. CDR3 protein: CASRAGGTETQYF. For the CDR3, the DNA is TGCGCCAGCAGGGCGGGAGGAACAGAGACCCAGTACTTC. Based on the CDR3 plus reference TRBV5-1 and TRBJ2-5, the full variable domain is KAGVTQTPRYLIKTRGQQVTLSCSPISGHRSVSWYQQTPGQGLQFLFEYFSETQRNKGNFPGRFSGRQFSNSRSEMNVSTLELGDSALYLCASRAGGTETQYFGPGTRLLVL.

Points on this clone: An end of the junction differs from the germline gene, which may be a read error. The chain couples TRBV7-7 to TRBJ2-2; D is unclear. In germline, CDR1 is SSHAT, CDR2 FNYEAQ (reference sequence). CDR3 length: 13 residues. CDR3 sequence (DNA): TGTGCTAGCAGCTTAAAAGCAACCGGGGAGCTGTTTTTT. It yields the protein CASSLKATGELFF. Full variable domain (missing parts from reference TRBV7-7 and TRBJ2-2): GAGVSQSPRYKVTKRGQDVTLRCDPISSHATLYWYQQALGQGPEFLTYFNYEAQPDKSGLPSDRFSAERPEGSISTLTIQRTEQRDSAMYRCASSLKATGELFFGEGSRLTVL.

The V call is TRBV9, the J call TRBJ2-2, with TRBD2 identical over 7 bases. This CDR3 region has 19 residues. The germline V gene encodes CDR1 SGDLS and CDR2 YYNGEE. V shed 0 bases and J 4 bases; nucleotides not matched to a gene: 15. CDR3 sequence: CASSVVGSGTPGGTGELFF. CDR3 DNA sequence: TGTGCCAGCAGCGTAGTCGGGAGCGGGACCCCAGGTGGCACCGGGGAGCTGTTTTTT.

This chain uses TRBV28 with TRBJ2-3; TRBD2 might be the D (6 bases). Germline V gives CDR1 MDHEN, CDR2 SYDVKM. CDR3 length equals 11 residues. Trimming removed 5 bases at V and 9 bases at J, with 9 bases between. CDR3 DNA: TGTGCCAGCAGTCTCCGGGGGACGCAGTATTTT. Translation gives CASSLRGTQYF.

The V gene is TRBV4-1, the J gene TRBJ2-1; 11 bases agree with TRBD2. The CDR3 covers 15 residues. The germline V gene encodes CDR1 MGHRA and CDR2 YSYEKL. V was clipped by 6 bases and J by 6 bases; unmatched bases: 7. This CDR3 is CASSPTSGSRNEQFF. In DNA form, the CDR3 reads TGCGCCAGCAGTCCCACTAGCGGGAGCCGCAATGAGCAGTTCTTC.

This sequence joins TRBV5-6 and TRBJ2-3; 8 positions agree with TRBD2. CDR1 is SGHDT, CDR2 YYEEEE, per germline. This CDR3 comprises 15 residues. Trimming took 4 bases from V and 0 from J; bases not matched to a gene: 4. Here the CDR3 DNA reads TGTGCCAGCAGCCGACTAGCGACTAGCACAGATACGCAGTATTTT. This sequence encodes CASSRLATSTDTQYF.

The chain is built from TRBV28 and TRBJ2-3; TRBD2 agrees at 12 bases. CDR1 and CDR2 from the germline V gene are MDHEN and SYDVKM. CDR3 size: 17 residues. V lost 3 bases to trimming and J lost 4 bases; unmatched junction nucleotides: 8. The chain's CDR3 is CASSFLASGGAADTQYF. The DNA for the CDR3 is TGTGCCAGCAGTTTCCTCGCTAGCGGGGGGGCGGCAGATACGCAGTATTTT.

This clone was found a few times. The gene calls are TRBV28 and TRBJ1-2; a weak D match, TRBD1 (6 bases). Germline V CDR1 and CDR2: MDHEN, SYDVKM. The CDR3 contains 14 residues. Trimming shortened V by 6 bases and J by 4 bases, and 15 bases separated the two germline ends. CDR3 bases: TGTGCCAGCAGCCTACCCGGCAGGGGCTATGGCTACACCTTC. Amino acids: CASSLPGRGYGYTF.